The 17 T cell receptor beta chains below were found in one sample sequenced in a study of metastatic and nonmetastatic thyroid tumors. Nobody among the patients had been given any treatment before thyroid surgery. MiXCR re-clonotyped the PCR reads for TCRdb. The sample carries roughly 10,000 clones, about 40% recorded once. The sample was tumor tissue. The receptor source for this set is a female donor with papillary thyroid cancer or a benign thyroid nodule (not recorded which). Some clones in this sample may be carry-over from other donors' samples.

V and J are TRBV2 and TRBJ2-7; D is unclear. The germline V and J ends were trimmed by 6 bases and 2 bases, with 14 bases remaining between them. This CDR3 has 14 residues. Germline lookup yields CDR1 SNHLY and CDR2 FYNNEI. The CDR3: CASSSYLGTYEQYF. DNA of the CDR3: TGTGCCAGCAGCTCTTACTTGGGCACCTACGAGCAGTACTTC.

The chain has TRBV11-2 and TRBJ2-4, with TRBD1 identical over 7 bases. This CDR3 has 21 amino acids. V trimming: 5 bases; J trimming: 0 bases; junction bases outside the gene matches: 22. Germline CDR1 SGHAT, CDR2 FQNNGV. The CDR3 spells CASSAGVLFEGAEPAKNIQYF. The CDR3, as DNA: TGTGCCAGCAGCGCAGGGGTTTTATTTGAGGGGGCCGAACCAGCCAAAAACATTCAGTACTTC.

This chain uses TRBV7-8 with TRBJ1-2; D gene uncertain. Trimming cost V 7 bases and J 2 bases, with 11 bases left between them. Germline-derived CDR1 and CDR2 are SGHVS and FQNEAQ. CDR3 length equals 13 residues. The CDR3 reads CASTPSRNYGYTF. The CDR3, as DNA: TGTGCCAGCACCCCCTCAAGGAACTATGGCTACACCTTC.

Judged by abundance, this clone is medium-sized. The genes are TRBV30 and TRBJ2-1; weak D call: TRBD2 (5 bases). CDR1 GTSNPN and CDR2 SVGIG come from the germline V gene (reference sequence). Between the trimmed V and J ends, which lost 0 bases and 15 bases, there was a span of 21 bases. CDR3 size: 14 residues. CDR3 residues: CAWSVLRGYSGLFF. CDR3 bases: TGTGCCTGGAGTGTACTTCGGGGATACAGTGGGCTGTTCTTC.

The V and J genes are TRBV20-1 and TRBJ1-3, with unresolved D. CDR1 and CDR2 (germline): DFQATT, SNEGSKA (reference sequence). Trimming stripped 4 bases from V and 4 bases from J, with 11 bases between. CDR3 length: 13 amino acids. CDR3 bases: TGCAGTGCTACCCGGGCGGAGGGAAACACCATATATTTT. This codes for CSATRAEGNTIYF.

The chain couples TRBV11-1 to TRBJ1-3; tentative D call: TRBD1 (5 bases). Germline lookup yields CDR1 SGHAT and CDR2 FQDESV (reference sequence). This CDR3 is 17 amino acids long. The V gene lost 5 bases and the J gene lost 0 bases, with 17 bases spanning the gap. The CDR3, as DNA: TGTGCCAGCAGCCCCACCAGGGACGCCCTCTCTGGAAACACCATATATTTT. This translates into CASSPTRDALSGNTIYF.

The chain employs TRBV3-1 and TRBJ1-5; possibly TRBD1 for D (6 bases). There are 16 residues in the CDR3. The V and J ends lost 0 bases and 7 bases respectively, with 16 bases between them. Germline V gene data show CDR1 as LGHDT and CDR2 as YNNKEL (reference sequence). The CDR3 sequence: CASSQDFGRGGQPQHF. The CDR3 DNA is TGTGCCAGCAGCCAAGATTTTGGCAGGGGAGGCCAGCCCCAGCATTTT.

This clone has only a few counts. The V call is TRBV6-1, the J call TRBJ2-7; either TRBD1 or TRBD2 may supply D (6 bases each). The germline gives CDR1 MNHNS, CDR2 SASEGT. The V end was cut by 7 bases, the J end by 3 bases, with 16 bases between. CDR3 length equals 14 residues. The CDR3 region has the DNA TGTGCCAGCACTGGGGGGCCAGAGAACTACGAGCAGTACTTC. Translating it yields CASTGGPENYEQYF.

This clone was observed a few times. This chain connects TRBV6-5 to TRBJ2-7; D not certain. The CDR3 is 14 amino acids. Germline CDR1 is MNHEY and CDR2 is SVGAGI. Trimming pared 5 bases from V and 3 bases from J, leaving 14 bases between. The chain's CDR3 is CASSTDPRLYEQYF. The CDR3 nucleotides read TGTGCCAGCAGTACTGACCCGCGTCTCTACGAGCAGTACTTC.

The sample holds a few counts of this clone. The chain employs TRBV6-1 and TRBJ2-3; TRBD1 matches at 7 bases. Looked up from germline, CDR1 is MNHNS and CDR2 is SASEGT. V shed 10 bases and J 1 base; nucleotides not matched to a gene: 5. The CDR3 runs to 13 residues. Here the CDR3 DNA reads TGTGCCACCTCCGGGACAGGCACAGATACGCAGTATTTT. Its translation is CATSGTGTDTQYF.

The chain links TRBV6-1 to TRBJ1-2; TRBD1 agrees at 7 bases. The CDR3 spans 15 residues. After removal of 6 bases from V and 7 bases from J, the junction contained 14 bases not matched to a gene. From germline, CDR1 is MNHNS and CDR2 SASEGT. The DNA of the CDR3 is TGTGCCAGCAGCAACGGGGTAGGGGGCGGAGGTGGCTACACCTTC. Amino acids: CASSNGVGGGGGYTF.

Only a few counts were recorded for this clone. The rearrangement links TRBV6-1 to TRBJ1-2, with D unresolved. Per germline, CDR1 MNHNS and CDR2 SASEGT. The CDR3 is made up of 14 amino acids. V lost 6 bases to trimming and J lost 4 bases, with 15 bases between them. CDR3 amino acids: CASSPPSGIYGYTF. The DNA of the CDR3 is TGTGCCAGCAGCCCCCCCTCCGGGATCTATGGCTACACCTTC.

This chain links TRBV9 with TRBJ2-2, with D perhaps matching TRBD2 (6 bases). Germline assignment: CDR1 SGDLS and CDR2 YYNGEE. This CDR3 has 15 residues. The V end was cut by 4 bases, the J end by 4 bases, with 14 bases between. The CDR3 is CASSSPGLSTGELFF. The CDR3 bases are TGTGCCAGCAGCTCCCCGGGACTGAGCACCGGGGAGCTGTTTTTT.

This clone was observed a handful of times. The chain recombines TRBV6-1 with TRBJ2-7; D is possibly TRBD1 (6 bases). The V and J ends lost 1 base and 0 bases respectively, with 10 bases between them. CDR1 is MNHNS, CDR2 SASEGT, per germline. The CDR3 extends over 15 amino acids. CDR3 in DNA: TGTGCCAGCAGTGAAGGACAGGCGAGCTCCTACGAGCAGTACTTC. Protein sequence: CASSEGQASSYEQYF.

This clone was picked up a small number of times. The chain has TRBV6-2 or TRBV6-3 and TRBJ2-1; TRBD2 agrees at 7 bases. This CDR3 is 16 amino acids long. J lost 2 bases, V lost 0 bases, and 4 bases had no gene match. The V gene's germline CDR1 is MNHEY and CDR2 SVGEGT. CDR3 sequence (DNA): TGTGCCAGCAGTTACTCTCTAGCGGAGGCCTACAATGAGCAGTTCTTC. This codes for CASSYSLAEAYNEQFF.

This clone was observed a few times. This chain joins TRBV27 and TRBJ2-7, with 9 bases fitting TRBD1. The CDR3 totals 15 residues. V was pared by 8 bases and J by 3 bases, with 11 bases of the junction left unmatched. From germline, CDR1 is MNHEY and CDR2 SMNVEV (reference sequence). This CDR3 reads CASAPVQGAIYEQYF. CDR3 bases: TGTGCCAGCGCTCCCGTACAGGGGGCGATCTACGAGCAGTACTTC.

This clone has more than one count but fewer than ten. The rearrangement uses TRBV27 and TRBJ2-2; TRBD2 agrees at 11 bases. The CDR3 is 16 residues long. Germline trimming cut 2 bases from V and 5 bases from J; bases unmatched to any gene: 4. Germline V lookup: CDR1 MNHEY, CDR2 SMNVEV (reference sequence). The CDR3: CASSLVLAGDTGELFF. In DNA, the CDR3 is TGTGCCAGCAGTTTAGTACTAGCGGGAGATACCGGGGAGCTGTTTTTT.